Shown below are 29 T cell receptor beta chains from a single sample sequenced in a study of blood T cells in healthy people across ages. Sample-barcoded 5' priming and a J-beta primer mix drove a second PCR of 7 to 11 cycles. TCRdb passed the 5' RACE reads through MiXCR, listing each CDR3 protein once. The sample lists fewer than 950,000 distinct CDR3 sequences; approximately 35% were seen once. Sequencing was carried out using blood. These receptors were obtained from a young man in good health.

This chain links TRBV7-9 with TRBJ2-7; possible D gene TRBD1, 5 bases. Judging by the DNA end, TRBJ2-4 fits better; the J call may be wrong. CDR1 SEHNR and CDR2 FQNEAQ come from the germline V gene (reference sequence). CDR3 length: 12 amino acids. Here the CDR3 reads CASSLAQGIQYF. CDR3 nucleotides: TGTGCCAGCAGCTTAGCGCAGGGCATTCAGTACTTC.

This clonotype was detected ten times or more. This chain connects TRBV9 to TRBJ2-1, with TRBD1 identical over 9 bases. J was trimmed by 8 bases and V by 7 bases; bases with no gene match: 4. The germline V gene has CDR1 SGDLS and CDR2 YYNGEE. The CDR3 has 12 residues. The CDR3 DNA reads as TGTGCCAGCTCGGGACAGGGATATGAGCAGTTCTTC. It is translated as CASSGQGYEQFF.

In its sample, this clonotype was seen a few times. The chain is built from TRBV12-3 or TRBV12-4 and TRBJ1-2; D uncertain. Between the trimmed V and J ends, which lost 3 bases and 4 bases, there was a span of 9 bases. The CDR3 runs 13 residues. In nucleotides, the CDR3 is TGTGCCAGCAGTTTTAGGAGGGTCTATGGCTACACCTTC. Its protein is CASSFRRVYGYTF.

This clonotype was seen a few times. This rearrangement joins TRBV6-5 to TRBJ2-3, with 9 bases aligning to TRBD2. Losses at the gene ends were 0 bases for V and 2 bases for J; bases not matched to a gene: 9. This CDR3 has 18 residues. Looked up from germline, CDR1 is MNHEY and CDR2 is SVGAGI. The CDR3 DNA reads TGTGCCAGCAGTTACTCGAGCGGGGGGCCCCCCGACACAGATACGCAGTATTTT. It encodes CASSYSSGGPPDTDTQYF.

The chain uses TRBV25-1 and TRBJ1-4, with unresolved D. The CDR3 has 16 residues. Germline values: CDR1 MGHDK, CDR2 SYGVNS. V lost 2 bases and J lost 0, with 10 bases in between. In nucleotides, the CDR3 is TGTGCCAGCAGTGAAGCGGCACTAACAACTAATGAAAAACTGTTTTTT. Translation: CASSEAALTTNEKLFF.

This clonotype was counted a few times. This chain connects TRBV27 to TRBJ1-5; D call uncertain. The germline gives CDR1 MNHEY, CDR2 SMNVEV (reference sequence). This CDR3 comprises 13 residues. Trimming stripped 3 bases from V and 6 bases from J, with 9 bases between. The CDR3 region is CASSLTYSQPQHF. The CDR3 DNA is TGTGCCAGCAGTTTGACCTACAGTCAGCCCCAGCATTTT.

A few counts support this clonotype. CDR3 protein: CASSQDIANTEAFF. The CDR3 region has the DNA TGCGCCAGCAGCCAAGATATCGCGAACACTGAAGCTTTCTTT. The chain is built from TRBV4-3 and TRBJ1-1; D is undetermined. The length of the CDR3 is 14 residues. Germline assignment: CDR1 LGHNA and CDR2 YSLEER. With 0 bases removed from V and 1 base from J, the gap between germline ends came to 6 bases.

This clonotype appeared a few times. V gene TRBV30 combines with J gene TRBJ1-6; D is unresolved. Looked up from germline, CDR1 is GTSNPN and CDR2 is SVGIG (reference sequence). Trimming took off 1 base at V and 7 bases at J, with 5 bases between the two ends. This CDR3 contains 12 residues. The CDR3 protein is CAWSAPNSPLHF. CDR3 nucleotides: TGTGCCTGGAGTGCCCCGAATTCACCCCTCCACTTT.

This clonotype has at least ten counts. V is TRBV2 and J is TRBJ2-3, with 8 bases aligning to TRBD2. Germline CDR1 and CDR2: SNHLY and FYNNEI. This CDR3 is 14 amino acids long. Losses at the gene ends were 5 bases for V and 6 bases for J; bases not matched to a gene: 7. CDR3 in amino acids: CASSPGLVGDTQYF. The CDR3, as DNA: TGTGCCAGCAGTCCGGGACTAGTGGGTGATACGCAGTATTTT.

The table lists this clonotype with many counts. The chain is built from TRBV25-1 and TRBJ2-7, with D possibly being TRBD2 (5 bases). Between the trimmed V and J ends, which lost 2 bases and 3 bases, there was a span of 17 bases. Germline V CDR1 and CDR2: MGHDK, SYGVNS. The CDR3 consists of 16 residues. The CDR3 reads CASSEQSHPRDYEQYF. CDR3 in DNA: TGTGCCAGCAGTGAACAAAGCCACCCCCGGGACTACGAGCAGTACTTC.

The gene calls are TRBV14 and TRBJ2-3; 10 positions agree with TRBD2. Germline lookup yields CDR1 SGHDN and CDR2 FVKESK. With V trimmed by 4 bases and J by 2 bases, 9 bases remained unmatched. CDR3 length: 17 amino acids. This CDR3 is CASSRHSSGGFTDTQYF. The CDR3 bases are TGTGCCAGCAGCCGCCATTCTAGCGGGGGCTTCACAGATACGCAGTATTTT.

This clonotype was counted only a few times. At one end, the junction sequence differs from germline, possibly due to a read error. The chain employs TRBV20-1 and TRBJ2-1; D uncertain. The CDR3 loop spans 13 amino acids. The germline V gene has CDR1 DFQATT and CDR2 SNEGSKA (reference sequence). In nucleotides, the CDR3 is TGCAGTGCTAGAGATGGACCCCTCAATGGGCAGTTCTTC. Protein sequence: CSARDGPLNGQFF.

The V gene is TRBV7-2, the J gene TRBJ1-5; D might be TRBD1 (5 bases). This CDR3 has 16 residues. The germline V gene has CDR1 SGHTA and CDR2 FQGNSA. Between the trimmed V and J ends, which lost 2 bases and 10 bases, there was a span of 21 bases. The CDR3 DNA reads TGTGCCAGCAGCTTAAGGGGAATGGGAGGGCGTGGTCCCCAGCATTTT. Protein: CASSLRGMGGRGPQHF.

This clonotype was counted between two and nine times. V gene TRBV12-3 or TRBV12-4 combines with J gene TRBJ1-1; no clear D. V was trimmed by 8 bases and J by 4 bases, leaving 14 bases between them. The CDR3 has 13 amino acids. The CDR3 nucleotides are TGTGCCAGCGGTAACAGAGAGAGCACTGAAGCTTTCTTT. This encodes CASGNRESTEAFF.

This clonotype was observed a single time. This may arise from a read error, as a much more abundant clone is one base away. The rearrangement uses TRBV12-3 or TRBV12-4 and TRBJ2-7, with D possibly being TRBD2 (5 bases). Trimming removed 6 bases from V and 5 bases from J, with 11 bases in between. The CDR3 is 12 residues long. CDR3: CASRALGDEQYF. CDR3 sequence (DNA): TGTGCCAGCAGGGCACTGGGAGACGAGCAGTACTTC.

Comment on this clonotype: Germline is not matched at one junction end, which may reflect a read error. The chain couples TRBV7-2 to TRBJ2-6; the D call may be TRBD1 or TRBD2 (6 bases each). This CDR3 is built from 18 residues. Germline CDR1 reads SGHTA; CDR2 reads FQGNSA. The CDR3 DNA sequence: TGTGCCAGCAGCTTAGTTTCGGGCGGGGTGTCGGGGGCCAGCGTCCTGACTTTC. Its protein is CASSLVSGGVSGASVLTF.

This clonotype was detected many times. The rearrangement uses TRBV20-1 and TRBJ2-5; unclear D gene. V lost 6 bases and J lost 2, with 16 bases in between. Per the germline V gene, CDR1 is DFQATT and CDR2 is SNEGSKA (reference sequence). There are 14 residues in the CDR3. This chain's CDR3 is CSAEETHDQETQYF. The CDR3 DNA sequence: TGCAGTGCCGAGGAGACCCATGATCAAGAGACCCAGTACTTC.

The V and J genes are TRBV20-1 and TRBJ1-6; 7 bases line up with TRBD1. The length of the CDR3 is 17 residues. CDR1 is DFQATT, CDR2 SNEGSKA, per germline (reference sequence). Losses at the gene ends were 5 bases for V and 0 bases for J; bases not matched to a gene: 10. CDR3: CSAGGQRWGSYNSPLHF. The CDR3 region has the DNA TGCAGTGCTGGGGGACAGAGGTGGGGCTCCTATAATTCACCCCTCCACTTT.

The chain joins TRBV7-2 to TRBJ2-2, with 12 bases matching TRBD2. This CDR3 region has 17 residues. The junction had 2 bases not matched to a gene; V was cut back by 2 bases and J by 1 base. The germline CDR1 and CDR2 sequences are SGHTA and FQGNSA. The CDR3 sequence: CASSLLAGGENTGELFF. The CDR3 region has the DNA TGTGCCAGCAGCTTACTAGCGGGGGGGGAGAACACCGGGGAGCTGTTTTTT.

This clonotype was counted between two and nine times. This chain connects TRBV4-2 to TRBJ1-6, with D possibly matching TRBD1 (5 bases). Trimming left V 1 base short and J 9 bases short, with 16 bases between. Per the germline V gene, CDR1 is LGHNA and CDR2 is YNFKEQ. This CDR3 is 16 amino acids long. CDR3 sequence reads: CASSQGGAWSGSPLHF. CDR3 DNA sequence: TGTGCCAGCAGCCAAGGAGGGGCCTGGTCAGGTTCACCCCTCCACTTT.

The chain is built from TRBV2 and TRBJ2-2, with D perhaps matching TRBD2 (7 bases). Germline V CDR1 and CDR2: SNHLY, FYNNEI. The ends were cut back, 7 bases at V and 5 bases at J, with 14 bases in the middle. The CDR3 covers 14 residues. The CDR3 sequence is CASKEGGPTGELFF. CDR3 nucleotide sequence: TGTGCCAGCAAAGAGGGGGGGCCAACCGGGGAGCTGTTTTTT.

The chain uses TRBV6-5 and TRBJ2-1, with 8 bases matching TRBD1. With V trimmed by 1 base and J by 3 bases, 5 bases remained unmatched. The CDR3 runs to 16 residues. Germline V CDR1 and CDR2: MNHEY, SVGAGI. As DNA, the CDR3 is TGTGCCAGCAGTTACTTACAGGGGGAGGACTACAATGAGCAGTTCTTC. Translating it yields CASSYLQGEDYNEQFF.

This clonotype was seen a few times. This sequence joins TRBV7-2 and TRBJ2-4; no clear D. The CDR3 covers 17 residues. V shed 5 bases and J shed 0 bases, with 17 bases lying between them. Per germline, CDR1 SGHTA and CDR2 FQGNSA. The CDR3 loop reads CASSPRSRELAKNIQYF. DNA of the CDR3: TGTGCCAGCAGCCCCCGCTCTAGGGAATTAGCCAAAAACATTCAGTACTTC.

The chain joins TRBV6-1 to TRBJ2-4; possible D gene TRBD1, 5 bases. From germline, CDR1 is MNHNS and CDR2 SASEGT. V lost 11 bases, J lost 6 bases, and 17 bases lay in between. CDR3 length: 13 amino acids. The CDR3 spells CAVRRAAANIQYF. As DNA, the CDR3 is TGTGCCGTTCGCAGGGCAGCAGCAAACATTCAGTACTTC.

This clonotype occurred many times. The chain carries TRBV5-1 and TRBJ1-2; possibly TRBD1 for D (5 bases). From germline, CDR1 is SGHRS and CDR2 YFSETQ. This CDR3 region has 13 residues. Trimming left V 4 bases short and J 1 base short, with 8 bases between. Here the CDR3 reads CASSIDSNYGYTF. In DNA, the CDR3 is TGCGCCAGCAGCATCGACAGTAACTATGGCTACACCTTC.

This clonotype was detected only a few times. The CDR3 coding sequence is TGTGCCAGCAGCCTCTTGGAGGGGGCGCCTATGCCAGATACGCAGTATTTT. This encodes CASSLLEGAPMPDTQYF. The V call is TRBV11-1, the J call TRBJ2-3; maybe TRBD1 (7 bases). Trimming took 5 bases from V and 4 from J, leaving 22 bases between them. CDR1 and CDR2 (germline): SGHAT, FQDESV (reference sequence). The CDR3 extends over 17 amino acids.

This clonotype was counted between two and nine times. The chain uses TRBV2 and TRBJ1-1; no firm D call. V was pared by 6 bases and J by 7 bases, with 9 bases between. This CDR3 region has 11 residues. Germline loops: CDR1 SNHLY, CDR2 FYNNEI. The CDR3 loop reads CASRRQVEAFF. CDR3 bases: TGTGCCAGCAGGAGGCAGGTTGAAGCTTTCTTT.

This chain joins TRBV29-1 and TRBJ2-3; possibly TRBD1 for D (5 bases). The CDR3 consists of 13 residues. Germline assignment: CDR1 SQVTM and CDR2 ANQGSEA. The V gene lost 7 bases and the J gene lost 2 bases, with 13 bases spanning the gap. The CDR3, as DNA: TGCAGCGACTCAGGGAAGGTCACAGATACGCAGTATTTT. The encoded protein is CSDSGKVTDTQYF.

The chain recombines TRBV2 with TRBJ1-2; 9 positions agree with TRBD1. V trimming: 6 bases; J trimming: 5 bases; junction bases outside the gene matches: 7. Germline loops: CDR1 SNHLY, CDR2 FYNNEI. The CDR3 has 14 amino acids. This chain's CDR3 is CASSPPGTGYGYTF. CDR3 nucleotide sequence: TGTGCCAGCAGCCCTCCCGGGACAGGGTATGGCTACACCTTC.